Included here is one T cell receptor (beta chain) sequence, with context. The antigen remains undetermined. This CDR3 has 15 amino acids. CDR1 is MNHEY, CDR2 SVGAGI, per germline. Trimming removed 2 bases at V and 0 bases at J, with 8 bases between. This sample was taken from a study of shared clonotypes between healthy human individuals. Study summary: Every donor yielded three CD4 naive, three CD4 memory, two CD8 naive and one CD8 memory plate.

Assay: immunoSEQ multiplex PCR; the TCRdb copy retains only in-frame clones and omits some. Of 730,000 or so clones in the sample, around 72% were seen once. Notes on the study in general: In having few donors, the study represented limited genetic and exposure-history diversity. Sharing across a handful of donors was seen in around 5% of naive CD4 clonotypes. Generation probabilities were higher for clonotypes shared across all four sorted-subset donors than for unshared ones.

The source material was memory CD4+ T cells sorted from blood. The subset denotes: CD45RA-negative fraction. The sequence came from a woman aged 30 to 39 in good health. The genes are TRBV6-5 and TRBJ2-1; a possible D gene is TRBD2 (5 bases). The DNA of the CDR3 is TGTGCCAGCAGTTACAGCGGACGCTCCTACAATGAGCAGTTCTTC. This sequence encodes CASSYSGRSYNEQFF.